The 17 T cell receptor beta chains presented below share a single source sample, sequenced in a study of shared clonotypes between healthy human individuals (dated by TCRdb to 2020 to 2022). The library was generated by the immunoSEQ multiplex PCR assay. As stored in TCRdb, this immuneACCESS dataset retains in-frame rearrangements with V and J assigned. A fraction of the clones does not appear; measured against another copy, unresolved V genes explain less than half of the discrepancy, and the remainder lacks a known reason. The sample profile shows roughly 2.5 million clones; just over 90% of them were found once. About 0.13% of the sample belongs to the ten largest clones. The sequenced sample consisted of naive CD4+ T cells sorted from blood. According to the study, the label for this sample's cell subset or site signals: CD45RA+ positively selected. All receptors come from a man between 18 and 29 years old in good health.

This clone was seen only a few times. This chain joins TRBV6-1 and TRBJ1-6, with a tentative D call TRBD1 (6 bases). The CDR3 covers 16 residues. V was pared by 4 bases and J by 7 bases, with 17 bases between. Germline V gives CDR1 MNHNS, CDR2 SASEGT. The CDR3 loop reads CASSGGFNRVNSPLHF. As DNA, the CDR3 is TGTGCCAGCAGTGGGGGGTTTAACAGGGTGAATTCACCCCTCCACTTT.

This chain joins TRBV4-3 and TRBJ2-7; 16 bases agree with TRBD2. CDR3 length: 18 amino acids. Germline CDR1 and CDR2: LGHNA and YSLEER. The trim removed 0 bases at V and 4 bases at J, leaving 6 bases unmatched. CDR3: CASSQDQGLAGGGYEQYF. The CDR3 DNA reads TGCGCCAGCAGCCAAGACCAGGGACTAGCGGGAGGGGGTTACGAGCAGTACTTC.

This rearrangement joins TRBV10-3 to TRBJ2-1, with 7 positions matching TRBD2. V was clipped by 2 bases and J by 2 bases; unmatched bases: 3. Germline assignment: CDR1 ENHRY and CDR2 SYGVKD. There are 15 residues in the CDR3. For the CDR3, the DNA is TGTGCCATCAGTGAGCGGGGAGGGGCCTACAATGAGCAGTTCTTC. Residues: CAISERGGAYNEQFF.

The CDR3 loop is CASSLAGRVGYGYTF. The CDR3 bases are TGTGCCAGCAGCTTGGCGGGCAGGGTGGGATATGGCTACACCTTC. The chain joins TRBV5-4 to TRBJ1-2, with D possibly being TRBD1 (5 bases). Germline V gene sequence: CDR1 SGHNT, CDR2 YYREEE (reference sequence). Between the trimmed V and J ends, which lost 0 bases and 5 bases, there was a span of 14 bases. CDR3 length: 15 residues. Full variable domain (outside the CDR3, taken from reference TRBV5-4 and TRBJ1-2): ETGVTQSPTHLIKTRGQQVTLRCSSQSGHNTVSWYQQALGQGPQFIFQYYREEENGRGNFPPRFSGLQFPNYSSELNVNALELDDSALYLCASSLAGRVGYGYTFGSGTRLTVV.

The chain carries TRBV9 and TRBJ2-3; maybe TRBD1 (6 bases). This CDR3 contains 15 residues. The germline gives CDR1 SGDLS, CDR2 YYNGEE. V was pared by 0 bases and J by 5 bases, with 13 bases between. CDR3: CASSVGGPQGDTQYF. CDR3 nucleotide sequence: TGTGCCAGCAGCGTAGGGGGGCCACAGGGAGATACGCAGTATTTT.

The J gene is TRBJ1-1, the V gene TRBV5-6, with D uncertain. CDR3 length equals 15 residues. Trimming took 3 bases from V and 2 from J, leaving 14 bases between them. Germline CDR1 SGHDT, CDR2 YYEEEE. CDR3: CASSWRLEENTEAFF. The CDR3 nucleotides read TGTGCCAGCAGCTGGCGGTTAGAGGAAAACACTGAAGCTTTCTTT.

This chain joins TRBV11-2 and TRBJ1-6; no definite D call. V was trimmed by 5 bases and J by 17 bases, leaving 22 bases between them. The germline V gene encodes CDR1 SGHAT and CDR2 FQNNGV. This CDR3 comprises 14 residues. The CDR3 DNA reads TGTGCCAGCAGCCGCGACACTCTGGACCTATCTATCCACTTT. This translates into CASSRDTLDLSIHF.

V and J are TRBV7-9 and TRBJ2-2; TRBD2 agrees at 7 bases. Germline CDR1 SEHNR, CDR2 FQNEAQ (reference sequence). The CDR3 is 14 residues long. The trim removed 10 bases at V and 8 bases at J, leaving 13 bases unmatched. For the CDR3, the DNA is TGTGCCACCCTTCCGAGGGAGGGCCGAGGGGAGCTGTTTTTT. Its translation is CATLPREGRGELFF.

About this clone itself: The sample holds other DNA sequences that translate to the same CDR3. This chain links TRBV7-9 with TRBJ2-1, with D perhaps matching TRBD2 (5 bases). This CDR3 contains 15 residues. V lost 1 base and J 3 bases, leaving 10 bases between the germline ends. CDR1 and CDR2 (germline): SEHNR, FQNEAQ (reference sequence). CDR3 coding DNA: TGTGCCAGCAGCTTAGGCGCGGGCGTCTACAATGAGCAGTTCTTC. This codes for CASSLGAGVYNEQFF.

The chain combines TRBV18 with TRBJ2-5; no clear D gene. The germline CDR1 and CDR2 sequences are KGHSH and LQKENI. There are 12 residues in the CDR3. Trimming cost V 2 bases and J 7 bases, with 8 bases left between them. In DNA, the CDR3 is TGTGCCAGCTCACCAGGATCGGCGACCCAGTACTTC. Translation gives CASSPGSATQYF.

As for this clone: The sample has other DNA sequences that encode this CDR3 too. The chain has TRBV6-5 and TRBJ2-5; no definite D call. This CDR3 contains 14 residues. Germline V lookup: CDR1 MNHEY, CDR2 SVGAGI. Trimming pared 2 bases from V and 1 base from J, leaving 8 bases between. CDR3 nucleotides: TGTGCCAGCAGTTACGGTGGGATCCAAGAGACCCAGTACTTC. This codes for CASSYGGIQETQYF.

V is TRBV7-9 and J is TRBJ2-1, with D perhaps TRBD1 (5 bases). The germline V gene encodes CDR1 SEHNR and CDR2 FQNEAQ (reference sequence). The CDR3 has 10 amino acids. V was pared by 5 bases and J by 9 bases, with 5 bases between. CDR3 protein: CASSGAEQFF. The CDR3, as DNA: TGTGCCAGCAGCGGGGCTGAGCAGTTCTTC.

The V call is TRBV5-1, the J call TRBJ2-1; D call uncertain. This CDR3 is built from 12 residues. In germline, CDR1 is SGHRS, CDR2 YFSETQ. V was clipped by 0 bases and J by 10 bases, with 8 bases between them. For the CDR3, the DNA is TGCGCCAGCAGCTTGGTTTTCGGGGAGCAGTTCTTC. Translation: CASSLVFGEQFF.

CDR3 protein: CASSKSREAFF. The CDR3 region has the DNA TGTGCCAGCAGCAAGAGCAGGGAAGCTTTCTTT. V is TRBV11-2 and J is TRBJ1-1; no firm D call. Trimming removed 5 bases from V and 8 bases from J, with 9 bases in between. This CDR3 is built from 11 residues. Germline CDR1 SGHAT, CDR2 FQNNGV.

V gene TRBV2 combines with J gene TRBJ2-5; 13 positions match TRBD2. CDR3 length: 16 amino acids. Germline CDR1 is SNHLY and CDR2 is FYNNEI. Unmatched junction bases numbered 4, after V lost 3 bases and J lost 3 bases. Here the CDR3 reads CASSEGLAGPKETQYF. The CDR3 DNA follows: TGTGCCAGCAGTGAGGGACTAGCGGGGCCAAAAGAGACCCAGTACTTC. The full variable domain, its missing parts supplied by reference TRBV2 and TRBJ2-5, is EPEVTQTPSHQVTQMGQEVILRCVPISNHLYFYWYRQILGQKVEFLVSFYNNEISEKSEIFDDQFSVERPDGSNFTLKIRSTKLEDSAMYFCASSEGLAGPKETQYFGPGTRLLVL.

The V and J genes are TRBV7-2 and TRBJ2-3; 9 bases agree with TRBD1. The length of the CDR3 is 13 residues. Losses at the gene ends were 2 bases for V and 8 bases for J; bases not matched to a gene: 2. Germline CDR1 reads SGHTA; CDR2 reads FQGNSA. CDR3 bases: TGTGCCAGCAGCTTAAAGGACAGGGGTACGCAGTATTTT. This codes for CASSLKDRGTQYF.

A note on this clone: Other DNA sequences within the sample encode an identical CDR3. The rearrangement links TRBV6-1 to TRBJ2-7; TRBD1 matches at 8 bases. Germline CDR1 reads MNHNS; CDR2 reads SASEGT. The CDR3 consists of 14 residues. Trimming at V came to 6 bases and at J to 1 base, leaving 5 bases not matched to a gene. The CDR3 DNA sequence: TGTGCCAGCAGGGGGACAGGTCTTTCCTACGAGCAGTACTTC. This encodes CASRGTGLSYEQYF.